This TCR beta chain appears in the sequencing data of a study of CD8 T cells in Susac syndrome. The authors reverse transcribed roughly 0.5 to 1 ug RNA with random hexamers. From the immunoSEQ multiplex PCR reads, TCRdb called clonotypes with MiXCR, one entry per CDR3 protein. The table shows about 80,000 distinct CDR3 sequences, with about 93% occurring only once. The CDR3 consists of 14 residues. V lost 3 bases and J 5 bases, leaving 12 bases between the germline ends. This clonotype came up once. The receptor comes from a human donor in good health. The chain employs TRBV12-3 or TRBV12-4 and TRBJ2-3, with D possibly matching TRBD2 (7 bases). The sample was CD8+ T cells from PBMCs. CDR3 DNA: TGTGCCAGCAGTTTTTTAAGGGGGGGAGATACGCAGTATTTT. This gives the protein CASSFLRGGDTQYF.